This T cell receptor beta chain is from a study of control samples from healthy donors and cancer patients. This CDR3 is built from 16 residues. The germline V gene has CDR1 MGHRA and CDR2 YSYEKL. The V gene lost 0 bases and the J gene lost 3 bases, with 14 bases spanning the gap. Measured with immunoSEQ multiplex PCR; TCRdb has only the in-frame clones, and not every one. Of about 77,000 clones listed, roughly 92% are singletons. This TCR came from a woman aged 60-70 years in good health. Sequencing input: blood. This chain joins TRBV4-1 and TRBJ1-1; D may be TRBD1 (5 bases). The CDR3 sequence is CASSQESGTGYTEAFF. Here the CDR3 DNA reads TGCGCCAGCAGCCAAGAATCTGGGACGGGATACACTGAAGCTTTCTTT.